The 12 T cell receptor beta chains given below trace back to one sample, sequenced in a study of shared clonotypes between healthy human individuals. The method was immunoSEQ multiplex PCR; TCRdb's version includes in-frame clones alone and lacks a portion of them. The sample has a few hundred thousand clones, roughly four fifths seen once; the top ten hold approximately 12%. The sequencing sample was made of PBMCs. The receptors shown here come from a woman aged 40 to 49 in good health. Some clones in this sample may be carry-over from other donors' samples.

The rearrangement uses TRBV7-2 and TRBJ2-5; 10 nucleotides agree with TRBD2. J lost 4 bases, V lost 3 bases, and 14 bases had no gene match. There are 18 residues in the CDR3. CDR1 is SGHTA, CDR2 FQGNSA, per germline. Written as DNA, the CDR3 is TGTGCCAGCAGCTTGCTCTTAGCGGGAGGATTCCTGTCAGAGACCCAGTACTTC. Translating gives CASSLLLAGGFLSETQYF.

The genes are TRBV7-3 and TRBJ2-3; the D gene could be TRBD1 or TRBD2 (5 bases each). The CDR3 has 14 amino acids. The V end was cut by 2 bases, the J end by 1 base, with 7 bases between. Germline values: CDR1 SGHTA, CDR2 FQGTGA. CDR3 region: CASSLQGGTDTQYF. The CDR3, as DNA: TGTGCCAGCAGCTTACAGGGAGGCACAGATACGCAGTATTTT.

The CDR3 DNA reads TGCGCCAGCAGTGAAGGACTAGCGGGCACAGATACGCAGTATTTT. As protein: CASSEGLAGTDTQYF. V usage is TRBV10-1 and J usage is TRBJ2-3; 10 nucleotides align to TRBD2. Losses at the gene ends were 3 bases for V and 1 base for J; bases not matched to a gene: 1. Looked up from germline, CDR1 is WNHNN and CDR2 is SYGVQD (reference sequence). The CDR3 consists of 15 residues.

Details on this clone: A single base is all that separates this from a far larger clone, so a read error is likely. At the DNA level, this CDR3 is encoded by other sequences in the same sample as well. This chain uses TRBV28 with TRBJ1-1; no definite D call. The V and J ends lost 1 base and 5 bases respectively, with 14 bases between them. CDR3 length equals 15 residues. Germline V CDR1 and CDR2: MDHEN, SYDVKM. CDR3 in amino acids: CASSLSSAGGTEAFF. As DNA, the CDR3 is TGTGCCAGCAGTTTATCTAGTGCAGGTGGTACTGAAGCTTTCTTT.

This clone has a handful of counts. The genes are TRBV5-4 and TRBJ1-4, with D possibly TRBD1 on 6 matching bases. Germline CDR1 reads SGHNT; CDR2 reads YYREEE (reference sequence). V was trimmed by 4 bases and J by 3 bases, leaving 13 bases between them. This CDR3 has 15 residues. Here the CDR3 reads CASSTWTDPNEKLFF. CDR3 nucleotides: TGTGCCAGCAGCACCTGGACAGATCCTAATGAAAAACTGTTTTTT.

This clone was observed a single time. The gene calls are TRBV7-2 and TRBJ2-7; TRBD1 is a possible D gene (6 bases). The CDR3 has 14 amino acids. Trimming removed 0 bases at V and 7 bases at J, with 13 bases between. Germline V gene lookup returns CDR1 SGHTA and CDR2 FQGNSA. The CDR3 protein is CASSLAAGAGEQYF. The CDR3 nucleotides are TGTGCCAGCAGCTTAGCGGCAGGGGCTGGGGAGCAGTACTTC.

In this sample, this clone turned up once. The CDR3 region has the DNA TGTGCCAGCAGTGTCCACACCGGGACAGAAGTAAATCAGCCCCAGCATTTT. Protein: CASSVHTGTEVNQPQHF. J is TRBJ1-5 and V is TRBV6-1; 7 bases match TRBD1. This CDR3 has 17 amino acids. Trimming removed 4 bases from V and 4 bases from J; junction bases left unmatched: 13. CDR1 MNHNS and CDR2 SASEGT come from the germline V gene.

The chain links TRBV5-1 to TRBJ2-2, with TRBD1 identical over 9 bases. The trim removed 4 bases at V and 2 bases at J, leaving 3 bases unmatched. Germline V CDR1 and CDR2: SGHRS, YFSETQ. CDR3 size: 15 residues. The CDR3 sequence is CASSPDRGNTGELFF. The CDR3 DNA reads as TGCGCCAGCAGCCCGGACAGGGGAAACACCGGGGAGCTGTTTTTT.

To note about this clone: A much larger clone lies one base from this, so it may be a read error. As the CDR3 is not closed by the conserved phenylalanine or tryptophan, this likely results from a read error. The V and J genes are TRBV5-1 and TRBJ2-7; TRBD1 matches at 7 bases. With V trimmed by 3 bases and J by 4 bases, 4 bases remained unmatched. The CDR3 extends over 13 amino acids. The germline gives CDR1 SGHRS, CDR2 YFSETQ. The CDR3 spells CASSSSGGYEQYL. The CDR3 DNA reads TGCGCCAGCAGCTCTTCAGGGGGTTACGAGCAGTACCTC.

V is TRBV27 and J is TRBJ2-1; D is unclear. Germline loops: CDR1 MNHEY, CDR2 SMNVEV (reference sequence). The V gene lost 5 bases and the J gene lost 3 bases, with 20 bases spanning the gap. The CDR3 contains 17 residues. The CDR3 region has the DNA TGTGCCAGCAGTATCCTTCAGCAGCCGTCTTACTACAATGAGCAGTTCTTC. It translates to CASSILQQPSYYNEQFF.

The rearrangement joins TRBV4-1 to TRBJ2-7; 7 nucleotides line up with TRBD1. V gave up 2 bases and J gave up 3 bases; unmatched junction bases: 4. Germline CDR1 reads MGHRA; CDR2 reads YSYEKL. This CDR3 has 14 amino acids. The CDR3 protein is CASSQMRQGYEQYF. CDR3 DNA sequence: TGCGCCAGCAGCCAAATGAGACAGGGCTACGAGCAGTACTTC.

In nucleotides, the CDR3 is TGTGCCATCAGTGAGTCGTATTCAGGAGGGGCCGGTGCTAATGAAAAACTGTTTTTT. Translated: CAISESYSGGAGANEKLFF. The rearrangement uses TRBV10-3 and TRBJ1-4; perhaps TRBD1 as D (5 bases). Between the trimmed V and J ends, which lost 0 bases and 3 bases, there was a span of 20 bases. CDR3 length equals 19 residues. Germline V CDR1 and CDR2: ENHRY, SYGVKD.